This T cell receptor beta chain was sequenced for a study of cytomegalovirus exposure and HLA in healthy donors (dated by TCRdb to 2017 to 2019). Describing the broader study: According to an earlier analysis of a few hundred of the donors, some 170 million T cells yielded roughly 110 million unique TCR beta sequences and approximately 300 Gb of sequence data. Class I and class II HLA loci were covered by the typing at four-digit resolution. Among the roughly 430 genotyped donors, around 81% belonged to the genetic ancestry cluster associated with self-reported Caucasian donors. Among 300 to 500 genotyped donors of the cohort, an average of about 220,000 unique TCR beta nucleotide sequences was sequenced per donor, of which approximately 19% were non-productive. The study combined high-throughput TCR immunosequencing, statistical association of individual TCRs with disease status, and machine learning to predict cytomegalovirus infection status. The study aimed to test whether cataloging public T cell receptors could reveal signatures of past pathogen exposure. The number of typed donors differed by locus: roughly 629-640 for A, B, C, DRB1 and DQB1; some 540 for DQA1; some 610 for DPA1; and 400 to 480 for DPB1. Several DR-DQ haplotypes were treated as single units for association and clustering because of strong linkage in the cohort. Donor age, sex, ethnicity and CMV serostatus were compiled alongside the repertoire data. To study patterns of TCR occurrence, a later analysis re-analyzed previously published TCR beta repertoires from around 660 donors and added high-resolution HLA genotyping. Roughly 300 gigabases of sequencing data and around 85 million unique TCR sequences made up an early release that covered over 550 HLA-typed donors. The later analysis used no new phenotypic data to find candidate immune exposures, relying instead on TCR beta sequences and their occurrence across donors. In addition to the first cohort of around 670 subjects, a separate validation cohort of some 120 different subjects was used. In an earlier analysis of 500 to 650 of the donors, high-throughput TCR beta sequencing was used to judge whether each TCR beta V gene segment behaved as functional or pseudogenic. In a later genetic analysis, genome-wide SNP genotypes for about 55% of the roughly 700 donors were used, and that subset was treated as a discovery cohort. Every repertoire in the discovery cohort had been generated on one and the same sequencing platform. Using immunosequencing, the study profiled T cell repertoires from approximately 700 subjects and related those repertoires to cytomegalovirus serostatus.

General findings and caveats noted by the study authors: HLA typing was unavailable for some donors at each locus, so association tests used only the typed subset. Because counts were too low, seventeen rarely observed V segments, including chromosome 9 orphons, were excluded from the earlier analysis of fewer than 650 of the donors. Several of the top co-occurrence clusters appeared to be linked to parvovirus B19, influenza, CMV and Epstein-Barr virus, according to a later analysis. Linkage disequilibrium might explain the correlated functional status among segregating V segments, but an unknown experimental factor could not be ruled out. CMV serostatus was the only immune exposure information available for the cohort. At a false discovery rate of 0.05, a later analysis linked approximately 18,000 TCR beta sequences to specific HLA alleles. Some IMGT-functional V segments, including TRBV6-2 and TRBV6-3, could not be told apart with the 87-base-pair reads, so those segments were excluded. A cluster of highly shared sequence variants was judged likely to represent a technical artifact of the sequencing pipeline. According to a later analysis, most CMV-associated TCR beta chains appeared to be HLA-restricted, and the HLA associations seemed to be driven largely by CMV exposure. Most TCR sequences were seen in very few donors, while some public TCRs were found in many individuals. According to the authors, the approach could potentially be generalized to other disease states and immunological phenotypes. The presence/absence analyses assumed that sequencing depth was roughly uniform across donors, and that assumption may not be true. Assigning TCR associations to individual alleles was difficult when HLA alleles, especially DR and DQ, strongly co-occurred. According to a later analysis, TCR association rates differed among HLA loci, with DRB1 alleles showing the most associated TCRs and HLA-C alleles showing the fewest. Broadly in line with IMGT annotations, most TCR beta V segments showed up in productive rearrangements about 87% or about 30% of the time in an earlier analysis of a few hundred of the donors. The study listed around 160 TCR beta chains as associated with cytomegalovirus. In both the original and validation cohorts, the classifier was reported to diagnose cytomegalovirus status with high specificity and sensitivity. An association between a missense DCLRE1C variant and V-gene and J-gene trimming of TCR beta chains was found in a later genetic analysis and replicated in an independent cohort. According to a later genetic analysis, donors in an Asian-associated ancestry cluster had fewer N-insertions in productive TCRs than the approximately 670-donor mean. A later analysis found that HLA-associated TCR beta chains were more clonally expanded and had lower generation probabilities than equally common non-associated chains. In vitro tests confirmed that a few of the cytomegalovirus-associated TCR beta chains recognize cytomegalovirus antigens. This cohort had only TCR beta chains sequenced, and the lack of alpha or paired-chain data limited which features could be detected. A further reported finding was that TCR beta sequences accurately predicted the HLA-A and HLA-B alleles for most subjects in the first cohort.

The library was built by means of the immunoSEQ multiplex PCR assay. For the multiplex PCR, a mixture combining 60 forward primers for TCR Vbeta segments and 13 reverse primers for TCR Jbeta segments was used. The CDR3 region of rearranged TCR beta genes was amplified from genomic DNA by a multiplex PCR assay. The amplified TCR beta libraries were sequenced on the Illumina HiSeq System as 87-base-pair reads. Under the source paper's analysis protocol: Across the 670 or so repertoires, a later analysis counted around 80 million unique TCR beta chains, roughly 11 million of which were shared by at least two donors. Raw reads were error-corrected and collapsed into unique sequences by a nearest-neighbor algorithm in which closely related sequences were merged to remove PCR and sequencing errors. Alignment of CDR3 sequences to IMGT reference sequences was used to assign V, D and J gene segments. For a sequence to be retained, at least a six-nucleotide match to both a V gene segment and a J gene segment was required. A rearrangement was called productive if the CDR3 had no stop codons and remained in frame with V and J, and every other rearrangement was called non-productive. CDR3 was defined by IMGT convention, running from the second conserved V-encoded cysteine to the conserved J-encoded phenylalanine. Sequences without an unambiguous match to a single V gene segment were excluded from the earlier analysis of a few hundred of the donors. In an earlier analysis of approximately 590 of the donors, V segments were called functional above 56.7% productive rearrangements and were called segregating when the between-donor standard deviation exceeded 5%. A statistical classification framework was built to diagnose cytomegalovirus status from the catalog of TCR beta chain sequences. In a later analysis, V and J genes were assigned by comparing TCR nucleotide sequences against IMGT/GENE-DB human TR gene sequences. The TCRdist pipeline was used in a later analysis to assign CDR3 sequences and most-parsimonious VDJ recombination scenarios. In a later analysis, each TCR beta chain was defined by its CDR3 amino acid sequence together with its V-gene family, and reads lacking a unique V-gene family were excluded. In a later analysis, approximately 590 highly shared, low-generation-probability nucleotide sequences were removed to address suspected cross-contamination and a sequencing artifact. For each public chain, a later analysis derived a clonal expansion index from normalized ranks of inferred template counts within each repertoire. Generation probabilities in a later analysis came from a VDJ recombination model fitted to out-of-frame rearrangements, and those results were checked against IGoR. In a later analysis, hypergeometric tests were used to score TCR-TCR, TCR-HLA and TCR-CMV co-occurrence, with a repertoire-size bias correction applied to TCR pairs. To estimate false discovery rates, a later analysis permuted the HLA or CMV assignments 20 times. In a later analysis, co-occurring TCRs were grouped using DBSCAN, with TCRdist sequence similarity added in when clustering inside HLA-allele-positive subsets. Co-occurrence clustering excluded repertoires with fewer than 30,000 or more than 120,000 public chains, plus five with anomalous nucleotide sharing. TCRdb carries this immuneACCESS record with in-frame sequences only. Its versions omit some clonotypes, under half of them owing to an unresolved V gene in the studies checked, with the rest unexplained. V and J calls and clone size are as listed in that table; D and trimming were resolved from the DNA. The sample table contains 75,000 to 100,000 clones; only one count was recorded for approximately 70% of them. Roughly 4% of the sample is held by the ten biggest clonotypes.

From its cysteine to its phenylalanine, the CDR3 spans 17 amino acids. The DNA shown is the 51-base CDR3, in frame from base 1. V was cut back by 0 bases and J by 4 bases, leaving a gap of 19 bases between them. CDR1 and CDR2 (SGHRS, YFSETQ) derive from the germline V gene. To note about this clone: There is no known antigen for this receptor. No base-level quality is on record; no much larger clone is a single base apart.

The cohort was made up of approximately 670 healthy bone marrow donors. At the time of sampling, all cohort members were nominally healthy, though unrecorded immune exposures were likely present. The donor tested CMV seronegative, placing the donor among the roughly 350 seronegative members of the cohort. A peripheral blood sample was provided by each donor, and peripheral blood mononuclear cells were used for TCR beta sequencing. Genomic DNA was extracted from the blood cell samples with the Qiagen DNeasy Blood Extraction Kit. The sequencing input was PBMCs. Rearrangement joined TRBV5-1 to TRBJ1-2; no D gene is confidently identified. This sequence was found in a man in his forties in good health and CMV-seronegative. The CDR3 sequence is CASSLGLVGRIAYGYTF. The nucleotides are TGCGCCAGCAGCTTGGGCCTGGTGGGGAGAATTGCCTATGGCTACACCTTC.